This T cell receptor (beta chain) was sequenced during a study of T cell responses to AZD1222 COVID-19 vaccine. Study results and caveats: Donors skewed white British and female; clonal diversity was possibly underestimated. CD4 TCRs associated with vaccination spanned spike, dominating at 160-218 and 743-854. Researchers took repertoire samples only after the peak T cell response had come. Just five or six AZD1222 recipients tested seropositive at baseline.

Comment on this clone: The antigen is not known.

Trimming cost V 1 base and J 7 bases; bases outside gene matches: 9. The CDR3 runs 15 residues. CDR1 SGHNT and CDR2 YYREEE come from the germline V gene (reference sequence). Sequencing used immunoSEQ multiplex PCR; TCRdb keeps in-frame clones, though not all of them. The data contain about 120,000 clones, approximately 91% of them singletons. This specimen consisted of peripheral blood, obtained on day 0 of AZD1222 vaccination. The chain couples TRBV5-4 to TRBJ1-1; 8 bases are a match to TRBD1. The clonotype was recovered from an adult in good health. The CDR3 DNA reads as TGTGCCAGCAGCTTGCGGCAGGGGGCGCAACGTGAAGCTTTCTTT. Its protein product is CASSLRQGAQREAFF.